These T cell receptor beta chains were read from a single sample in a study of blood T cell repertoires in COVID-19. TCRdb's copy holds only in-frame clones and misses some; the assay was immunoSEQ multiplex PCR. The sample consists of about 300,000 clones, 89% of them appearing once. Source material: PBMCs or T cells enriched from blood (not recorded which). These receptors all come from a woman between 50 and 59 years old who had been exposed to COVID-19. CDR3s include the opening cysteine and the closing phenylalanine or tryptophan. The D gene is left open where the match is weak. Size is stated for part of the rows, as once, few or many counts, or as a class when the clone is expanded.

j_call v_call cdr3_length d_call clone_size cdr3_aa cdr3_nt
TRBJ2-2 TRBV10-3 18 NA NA CAISPSGSWGGRTGELFF TGTGCCATCAGCCCCTCCGGTTCGTGGGGGGGCCGGACCGGGGAGCTGTTTTTT
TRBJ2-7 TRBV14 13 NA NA CASSNTVNYEQYF TGTGCCAGCAGCAATACAGTTAACTACGAGCAGTACTTC
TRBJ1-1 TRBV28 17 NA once CASSPGKSLRVNTEAFF TGTGCCAGCAGTCCCGGGAAGAGCCTTAGGGTGAACACTGAAGCTTTCTTT
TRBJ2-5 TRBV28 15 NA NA CASSIGPQLQETQYF TGTGCCAGCAGCATTGGTCCCCAGTTACAAGAGACCCAGTACTTC
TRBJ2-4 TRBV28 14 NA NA CASSFGIAKNIQYF TGTGCCAGCAGTTTTGGCATAGCCAAAAACATTCAGTACTTC
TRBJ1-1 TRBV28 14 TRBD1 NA CASSLGDRVREAFF TGTGCCAGCAGTTTAGGCGACAGGGTTCGGGAAGCTTTCTTT
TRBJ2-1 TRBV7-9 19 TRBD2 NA CASSLDLLRGGFSYNEQFF TGTGCCAGCAGCTTAGACCTCCTGCGGGGGGGTTTCTCCTACAATGAGCAGTTCTTC
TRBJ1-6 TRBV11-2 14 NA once CASSHNLENSPLHF TGTGCCAGCAGTCATAACCTAGAGAATTCACCCCTCCACTTT
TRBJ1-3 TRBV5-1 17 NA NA CASSLASRGGSGNTIYF TGCGCCAGCAGCTTGGCTTCCCGGGGGGGCTCTGGAAACACCATATATTTT
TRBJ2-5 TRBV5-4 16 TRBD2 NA CASSSLGLAGGETQYF TGTGCCAGCAGCTCCCTAGGACTAGCGGGGGGGGAGACCCAGTACTTC
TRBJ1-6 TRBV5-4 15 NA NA CASSLGRDYNSPLHF TGTGCCAGCAGCTTGGGCCGGGACTATAATTCACCCCTCCACTTT
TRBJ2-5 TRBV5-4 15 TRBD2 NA CASGPGTSGQETQYF TGTGCCAGCGGTCCCGGGACTAGCGGACAAGAGACCCAGTACTTC
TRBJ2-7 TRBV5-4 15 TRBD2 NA CASSLVSSGGYEQYF TGTGCCAGCAGCTTGGTTAGTAGCGGGGGATACGAGCAGTACTTC
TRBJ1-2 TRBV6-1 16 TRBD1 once CASSENDRGLIYGYTF TGTGCCAGCAGTGAAAATGACAGGGGGCTTATCTATGGCTACACCTTC
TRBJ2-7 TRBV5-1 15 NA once CASASGGTVSYEQYF TGCGCCAGCGCCTCGGGAGGGACAGTCTCCTACGAGCAGTACTTC
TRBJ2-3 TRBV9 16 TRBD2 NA CASSVAGGTLADTQYF TGTGCCAGCAGCGTAGCGGGGGGGACCTTAGCAGATACGCAGTATTTT
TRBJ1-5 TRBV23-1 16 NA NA CASSPVRGGRFSPQHF TGCGCCAGCAGTCCGGTGCGGGGAGGGCGTTTCTCGCCCCAGCATTTT
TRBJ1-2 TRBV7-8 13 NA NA CASSSDKNYGYTF TGTGCCAGCAGCTCGGACAAGAACTATGGCTACACCTTC
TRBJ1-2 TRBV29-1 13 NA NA CSVGQDPSYGYTF TGCAGCGTAGGACAAGACCCCTCTTATGGCTACACCTTC
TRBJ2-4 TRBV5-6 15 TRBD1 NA CASSLLGQVKNIQYF TGTGCCAGCAGCTTGCTGGGACAGGTCAAAAACATTCAGTACTTC
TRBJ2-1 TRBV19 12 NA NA CASSKRDNEQFF TGTGCCAGTAGTAAGAGAGACAATGAGCAGTTCTTC